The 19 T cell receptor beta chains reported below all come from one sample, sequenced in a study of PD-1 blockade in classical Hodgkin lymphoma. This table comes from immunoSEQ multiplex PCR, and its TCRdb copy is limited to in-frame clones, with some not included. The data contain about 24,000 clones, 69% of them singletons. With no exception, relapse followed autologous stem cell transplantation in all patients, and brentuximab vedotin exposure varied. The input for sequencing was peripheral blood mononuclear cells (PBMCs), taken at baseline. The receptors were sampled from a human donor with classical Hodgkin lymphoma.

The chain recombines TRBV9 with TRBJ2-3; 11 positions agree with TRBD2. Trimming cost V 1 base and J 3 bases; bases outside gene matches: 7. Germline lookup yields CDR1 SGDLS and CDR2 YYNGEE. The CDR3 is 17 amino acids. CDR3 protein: CASSVPMTSGVTDTQYF. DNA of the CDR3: TGTGCCAGCAGCGTACCAATGACTAGCGGGGTTACAGATACGCAGTATTTT.

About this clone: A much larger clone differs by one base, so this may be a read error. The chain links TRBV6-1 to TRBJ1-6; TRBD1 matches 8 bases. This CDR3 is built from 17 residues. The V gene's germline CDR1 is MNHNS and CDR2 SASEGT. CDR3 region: CASSEGQGTRYNSPPHF. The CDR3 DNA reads TGTGCCAGCAGCGAAGGACAGGGTACCCGATATAATTCACCCCCCCACTTT.

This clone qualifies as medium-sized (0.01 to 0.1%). CDR3 DNA: TGTGCCAGCAGCCCATTAGCGGGGGGGCCGGCTTTCTTC. Translated: CASSPLAGGPAFF. The chain combines TRBV6-5 with TRBJ2-1; 11 nucleotides agree with TRBD2. Germline trimming cut 6 bases from V and 16 bases from J; bases unmatched to any gene: 11. The germline V gene has CDR1 MNHEY and CDR2 SVGAGI. The CDR3 extends over 13 amino acids.

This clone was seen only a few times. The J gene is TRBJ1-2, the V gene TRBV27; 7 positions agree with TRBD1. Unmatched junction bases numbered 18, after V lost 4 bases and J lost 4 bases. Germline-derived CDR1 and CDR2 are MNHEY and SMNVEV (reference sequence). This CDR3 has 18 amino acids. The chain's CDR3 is CASSSNRGFMTLAYGYTF. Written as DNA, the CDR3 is TGTGCCAGCAGTTCCAACAGGGGCTTTATGACACTAGCCTATGGCTACACCTTC.

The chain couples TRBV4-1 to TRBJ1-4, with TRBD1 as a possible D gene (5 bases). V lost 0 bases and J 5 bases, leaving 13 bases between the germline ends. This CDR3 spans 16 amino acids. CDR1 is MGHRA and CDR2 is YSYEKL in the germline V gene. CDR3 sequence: CASSQDPGLENEKLFF. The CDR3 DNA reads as TGCGCCAGCAGCCAAGACCCGGGACTAGAGAATGAAAAACTGTTTTTT.

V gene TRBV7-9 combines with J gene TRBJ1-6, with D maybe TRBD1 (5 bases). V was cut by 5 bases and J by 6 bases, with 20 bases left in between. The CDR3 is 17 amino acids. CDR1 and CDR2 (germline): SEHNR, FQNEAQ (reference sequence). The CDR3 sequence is CASSQDFRQGGNSPLHF. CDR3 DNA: TGTGCCAGCAGCCAAGATTTTAGGCAGGGTGGTAATTCACCCCTCCACTTT.

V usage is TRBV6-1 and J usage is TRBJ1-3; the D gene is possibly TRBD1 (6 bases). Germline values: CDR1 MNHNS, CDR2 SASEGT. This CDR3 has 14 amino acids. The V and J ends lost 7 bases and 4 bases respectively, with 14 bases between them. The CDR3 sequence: CASKLDSAGNTIYF. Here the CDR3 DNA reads TGTGCCAGCAAATTGGACAGTGCGGGAAACACCATATATTTT.

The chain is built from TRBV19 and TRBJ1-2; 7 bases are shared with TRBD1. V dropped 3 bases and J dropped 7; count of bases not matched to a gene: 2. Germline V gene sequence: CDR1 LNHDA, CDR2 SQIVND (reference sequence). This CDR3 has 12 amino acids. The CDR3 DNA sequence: TGTGCCAGTAGTATGGCAGGGGGTGGCTACACCTTC. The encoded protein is CASSMAGGGYTF.

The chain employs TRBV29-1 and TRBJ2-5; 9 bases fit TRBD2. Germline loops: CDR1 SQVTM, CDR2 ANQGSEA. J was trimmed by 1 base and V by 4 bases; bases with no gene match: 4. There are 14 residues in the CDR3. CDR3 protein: CSVVVAGVQETQYF. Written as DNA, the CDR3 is TGCAGCGTTGTAGTAGCGGGGGTCCAAGAGACCCAGTACTTC.

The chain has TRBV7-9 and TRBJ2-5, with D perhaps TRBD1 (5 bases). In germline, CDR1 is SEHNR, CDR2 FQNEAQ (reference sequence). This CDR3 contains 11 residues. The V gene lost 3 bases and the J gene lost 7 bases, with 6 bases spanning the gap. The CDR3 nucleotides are TGTGCCAGCAGCTTCACAGGGACCCAGTACTTC. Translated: CASSFTGTQYF. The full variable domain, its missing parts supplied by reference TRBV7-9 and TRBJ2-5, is DTGVSQNPRHKITKRGQNVTFRCDPISEHNRLYWYRQTLGQGPEFLTYFQNEAQLEKSRLLSDRFSAERPKGSFSTLEIQRTEQGDSAMYLCASSFTGTQYFGPGTRLLVL.

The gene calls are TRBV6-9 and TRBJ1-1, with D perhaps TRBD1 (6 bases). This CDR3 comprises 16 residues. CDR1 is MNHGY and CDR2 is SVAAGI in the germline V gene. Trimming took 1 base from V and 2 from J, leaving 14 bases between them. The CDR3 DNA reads TGTGCCAGCAGTTATTTCGTCGGGGGCAAAAACACTGAAGCTTTCTTT. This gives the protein CASSYFVGGKNTEAFF.

The CDR3 is CASSLVGPSGTDTQYF. The CDR3 DNA sequence: TGCGCCAGCAGCTTGGTGGGCCCCTCTGGCACAGATACGCAGTATTTT. The V call is TRBV5-1, the J call TRBJ2-3, with no clear D. V was cut by 0 bases and J by 1 base, with 12 bases left in between. The CDR3 loop spans 16 amino acids. Germline values: CDR1 SGHRS, CDR2 YFSETQ.

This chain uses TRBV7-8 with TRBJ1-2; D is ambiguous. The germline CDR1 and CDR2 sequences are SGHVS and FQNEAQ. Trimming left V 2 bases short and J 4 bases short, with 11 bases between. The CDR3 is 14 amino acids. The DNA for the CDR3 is TGTGCCAGCAGCTTATTCCCCGGCCTCTATGGCTACACCTTC. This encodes CASSLFPGLYGYTF. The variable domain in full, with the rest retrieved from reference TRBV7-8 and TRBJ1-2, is GAGVSQSPRYKVAKRGQDVALRCDPISGHVSLFWYQQALGQGPEFLTYFQNEAQLDKSGLPSDRFFAERPEGSVSTLKIQRTQQEDSAVYLCASSLFPGLYGYTFGSGTRLTVV.

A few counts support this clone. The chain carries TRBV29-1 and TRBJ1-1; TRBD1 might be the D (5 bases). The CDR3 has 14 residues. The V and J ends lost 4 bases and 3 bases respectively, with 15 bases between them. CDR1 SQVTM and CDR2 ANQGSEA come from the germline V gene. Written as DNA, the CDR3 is TGCAGCGTTGCTAAATGGGGCGAGGACACTGAAGCTTTCTTT. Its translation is CSVAKWGEDTEAFF. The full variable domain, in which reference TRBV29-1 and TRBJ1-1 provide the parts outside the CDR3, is SAVISQKPSRDICQRGTSLTIQCQVDSQVTMMFWYRQQPGQSLTLIATANQGSEATYESGFVIDKFPISRPNLTFSTLTVSNMSPEDSSIYLCSVAKWGEDTEAFFGQGTRLTVV.

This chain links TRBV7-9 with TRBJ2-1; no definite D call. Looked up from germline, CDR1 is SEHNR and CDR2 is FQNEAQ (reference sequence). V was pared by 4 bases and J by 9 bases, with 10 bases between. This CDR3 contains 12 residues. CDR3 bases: TGTGCCAGCAGCTACATATCCTTTGAGCAGTTCTTC. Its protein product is CASSYISFEQFF. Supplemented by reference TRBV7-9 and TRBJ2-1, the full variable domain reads DTGVSQNPRHKITKRGQNVTFRCDPISEHNRLYWYRQTLGQGPEFLTYFQNEAQLEKSRLLSDRFSAERPKGSFSTLEIQRTEQGDSAMYLCASSYISFEQFFGPGTRLTVL.

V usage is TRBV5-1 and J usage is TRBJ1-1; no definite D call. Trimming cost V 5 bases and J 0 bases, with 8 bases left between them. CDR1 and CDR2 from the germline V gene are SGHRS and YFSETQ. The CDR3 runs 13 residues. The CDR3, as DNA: TGCGCCAGCAGGGAGATCATGAACACTGAAGCTTTCTTT. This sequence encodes CASREIMNTEAFF. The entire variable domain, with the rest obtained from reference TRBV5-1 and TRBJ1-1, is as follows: KAGVTQTPRYLIKTRGQQVTLSCSPISGHRSVSWYQQTPGQGLQFLFEYFSETQRNKGNFPGRFSGRQFSNSRSEMNVSTLELGDSALYLCASREIMNTEAFFGQGTRLTVV.

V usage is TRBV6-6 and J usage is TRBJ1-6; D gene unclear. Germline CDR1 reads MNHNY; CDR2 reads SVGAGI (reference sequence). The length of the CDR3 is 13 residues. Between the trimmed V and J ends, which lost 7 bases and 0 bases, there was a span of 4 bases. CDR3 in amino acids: CASTSSYNSPLHF. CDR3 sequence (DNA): TGTGCCAGCACCAGCTCCTATAATTCACCCCTCCACTTT.

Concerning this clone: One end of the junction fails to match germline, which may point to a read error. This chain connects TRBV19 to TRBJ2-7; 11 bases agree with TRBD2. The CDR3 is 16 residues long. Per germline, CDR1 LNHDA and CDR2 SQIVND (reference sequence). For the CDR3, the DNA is TGTGCCAGTAGTTTAGAAGGGACTAGCGGAACCTACGAGCAGTACTTC. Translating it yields CASSLEGTSGTYEQYF.

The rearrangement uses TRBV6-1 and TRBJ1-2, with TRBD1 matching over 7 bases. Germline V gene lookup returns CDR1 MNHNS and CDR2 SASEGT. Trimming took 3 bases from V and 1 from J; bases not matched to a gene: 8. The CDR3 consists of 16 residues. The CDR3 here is CASSEDPGQLNYGYTF. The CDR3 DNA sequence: TGTGCCAGCAGTGAGGACCCGGGACAGCTTAACTATGGCTACACCTTC.